This TCR beta chain originates from a study of CD8 T cells in ankylosing spondylitis. Study-level results: Disease-linked clones were reportedly significantly enriched in matched ankylosing spondylitis synovial fluid.

CDR1 and CDR2 (germline): SGHRS, YFSETQ. V lost 2 bases, J lost 6 bases, and 5 bases stayed unmatched. The CDR3 totals 13 residues. TCRdb re-analysed the 5' RACE reads in MiXCR, keeping a single row per CDR3 protein. The sample lists roughly 130,000 distinct CDR3 sequences; 7.5% to 9.5% were seen once. Notes on this clonotype: Its specificity is unknown.

What was sequenced was synovial fluid, either unsorted or a sorted T cell fraction (not recorded which). The chain is built from TRBV5-1 and TRBJ2-7, with 7 nucleotides matching TRBD1. This sequence originates from a male donor with ankylosing spondylitis. The CDR3 protein is CASSFAQGTEQYF. The CDR3 coding sequence is TGCGCCAGCAGCTTCGCACAGGGGACCGAGCAGTACTTC.